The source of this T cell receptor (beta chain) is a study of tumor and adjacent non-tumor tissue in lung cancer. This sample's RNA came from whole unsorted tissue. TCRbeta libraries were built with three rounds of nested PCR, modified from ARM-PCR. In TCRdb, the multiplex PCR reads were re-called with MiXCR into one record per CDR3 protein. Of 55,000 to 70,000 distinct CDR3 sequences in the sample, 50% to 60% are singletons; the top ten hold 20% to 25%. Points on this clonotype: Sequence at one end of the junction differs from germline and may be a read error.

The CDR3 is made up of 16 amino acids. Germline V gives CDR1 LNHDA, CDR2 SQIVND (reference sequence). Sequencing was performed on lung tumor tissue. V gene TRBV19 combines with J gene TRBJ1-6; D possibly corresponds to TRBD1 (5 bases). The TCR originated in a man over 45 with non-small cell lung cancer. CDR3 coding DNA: TGTGCCAGTAGTACAAGACAGAACGTCGGCAATTCATCCCTCCACTTT. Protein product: CASSTRQNVGNSSLHF.